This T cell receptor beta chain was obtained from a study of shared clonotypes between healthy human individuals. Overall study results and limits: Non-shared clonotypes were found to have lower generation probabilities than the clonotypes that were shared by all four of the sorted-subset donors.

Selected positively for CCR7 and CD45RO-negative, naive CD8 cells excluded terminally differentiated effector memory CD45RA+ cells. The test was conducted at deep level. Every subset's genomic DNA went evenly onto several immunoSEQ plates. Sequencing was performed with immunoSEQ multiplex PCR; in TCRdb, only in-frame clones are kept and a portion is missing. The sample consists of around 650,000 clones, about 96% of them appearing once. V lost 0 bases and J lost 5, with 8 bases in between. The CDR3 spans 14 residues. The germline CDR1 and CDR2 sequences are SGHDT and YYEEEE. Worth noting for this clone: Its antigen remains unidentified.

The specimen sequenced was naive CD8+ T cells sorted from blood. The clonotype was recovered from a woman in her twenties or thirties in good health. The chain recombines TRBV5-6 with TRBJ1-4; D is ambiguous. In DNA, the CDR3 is TGTGCCAGCAGCTTGGATCCAGAAAATGAAAAACTGTTTTTT. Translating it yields CASSLDPENEKLFF. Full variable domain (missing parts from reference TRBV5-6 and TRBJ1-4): DAGVTQSPTHLIKTRGQQVTLRCSPKSGHDTVSWYQQALGQGPQFIFQYYEEEERQRGNFPDRFSGHQFPNYSSELNVNALLLGDSALYLCASSLDPENEKLFFGSGTQLSVL.